The 30 T cell receptor beta chains given below trace back to one sample, sequenced in a study of shared clonotypes between healthy human individuals. This table comes from immunoSEQ multiplex PCR, and its TCRdb copy is limited to in-frame clones, with some not included. The repertoire has some 2,100,000 clones, 90% to 95% of them found once; the top ten carry roughly 1.7%. The naive CD8 fraction comprised CD45RO-negative cells positively selected for CCR7 and excluded terminally differentiated effector memory CD45RA+ cells. The sequencing input was naive CD8+ T cells from PBMCs. The receptors originated from a man aged 18 to 35 in good health. Some clones in this sample may be carry-over from other donors' samples.

This rearrangement joins TRBV29-1 to TRBJ2-1; D may correspond to TRBD1 or TRBD2 (5 bases each). The germline V gene encodes CDR1 SQVTM and CDR2 ANQGSEA. V dropped 2 bases and J dropped 10 bases, with 9 bases sitting between them. There are 11 residues in the CDR3. This CDR3 is CSVETWGEQFF. The CDR3 nucleotides are TGCAGCGTTGAAACATGGGGGGAGCAGTTCTTC.

J is TRBJ2-1 and V is TRBV6-5; 8 positions match TRBD2. With 0 bases clipped from V and 6 bases from J, the junction kept 7 bases outside the gene matches. The CDR3 covers 16 residues. The germline V gene has CDR1 MNHEY and CDR2 SVGAGI. The CDR3 DNA reads as TGTGCCAGCAGTTACTCAGCGGGAGAAATGGTCAATGAGCAGTTCTTC. As protein: CASSYSAGEMVNEQFF.

This rearrangement joins TRBV27 to TRBJ1-2, with 10 bases matching TRBD1. V was pared by 5 bases and J by 4 bases, with 10 bases of the junction left unmatched. The germline V gene has CDR1 MNHEY and CDR2 SMNVEV (reference sequence). CDR3 size: 16 residues. In DNA form, the CDR3 reads TGTGCCAGCAGTCCCCGACAGGGGGCTATTATCTATGGCTACACCTTC. Its protein product is CASSPRQGAIIYGYTF.

This rearrangement joins TRBV7-8 to TRBJ2-1; 8 bases are a match to TRBD2. In germline, CDR1 is SGHVS, CDR2 FQNEAQ. The CDR3 is 17 residues long. J lost 0 bases, V lost 1 base, and 5 bases had no gene match. CDR3 nucleotides: TGTGCCAGCAGCTTAGGAGCCAGCGGGAGCTCCTACAATGAGCAGTTCTTC. Protein: CASSLGASGSSYNEQFF.

The rearrangement uses TRBV13 and TRBJ1-1; 10 positions agree with TRBD1. From germline, CDR1 is PRHDT and CDR2 FYEKMQ (reference sequence). V was clipped by 0 bases and J by 4 bases; unmatched bases: 2. This CDR3 is 15 amino acids long. For the CDR3, the DNA is TGTGCCAGCAGCTTAGGGGGACAGGGGTTCACTGAAGCTTTCTTT. Its protein is CASSLGGQGFTEAFF.

The rearrangement links TRBV2 to TRBJ1-2; D perhaps matches TRBD1 (6 bases). The germline V gene has CDR1 SNHLY and CDR2 FYNNEI. This CDR3 has 15 amino acids. V lost 4 bases and J 3 bases, leaving 15 bases between the germline ends. The CDR3 coding sequence is TGTGCCAGCAGTGCCGGGGGGCGAGTTGACTATGGCTACACCTTC. Its translation is CASSAGGRVDYGYTF.

The chain employs TRBV7-2 and TRBJ2-3, with D unclear. Germline CDR1 is SGHTA and CDR2 is FQGNSA. The CDR3 is 13 amino acids. Trimming pared 2 bases from V and 6 bases from J, leaving 9 bases between. CDR3 coding DNA: TGTGCCAGCAGCTTATTTCGCGAGGATACGCAGTATTTT. As protein: CASSLFREDTQYF.

A word on this clone: The junction and the germline gene differ at one end; a read error may be behind it. The gene calls are TRBV7-8 and TRBJ2-4; D perhaps matches TRBD2 (6 bases). Germline V lookup: CDR1 SGHVS, CDR2 FQNEAQ. The CDR3 extends over 12 amino acids. CDR3 sequence: CASSPGDRIPFF. CDR3 nucleotide sequence: TGTGCCAGCAGCCCGGGGGATAGGATTCCGTTCTTC.

V and J are TRBV27 and TRBJ2-1; the match to TRBD2 covers 8 bases. After removal of 5 bases from V and 5 bases from J, the junction contained 5 bases not matched to a gene. This CDR3 has 14 amino acids. CDR1 MNHEY and CDR2 SMNVEV come from the germline V gene (reference sequence). CDR3 sequence: CASSGGRGDNEQFF. CDR3 in DNA: TGTGCCAGCAGTGGGGGGCGGGGGGACAATGAGCAGTTCTTC.

Of note for this clone: Other DNA sequences from this sample encode an identical CDR3 as well. The chain uses TRBV9 and TRBJ2-2, with D maybe TRBD2 (6 bases). The germline CDR1 and CDR2 sequences are SGDLS and YYNGEE. V gave up 2 bases and J gave up 1 base, with 9 bases separating them. There are 15 residues in the CDR3. CDR3 sequence: CASSVGTVNTGELFF. The CDR3 DNA is TGTGCCAGCAGCGTTGGGACTGTGAACACCGGGGAGCTGTTTTTT.

The rearrangement links TRBV27 to TRBJ1-2; perhaps TRBD1 as D (5 bases). Trimming took 3 bases from V and 3 from J, leaving 17 bases between them. This CDR3 spans 16 amino acids. The germline CDR1 and CDR2 sequences are MNHEY and SMNVEV (reference sequence). CDR3 sequence reads: CASSFSSGGPDYGYTF. The DNA for the CDR3 is TGTGCCAGCAGTTTTTCAAGTGGGGGACCTGACTATGGCTACACCTTC.

This clone appeared once. Different DNA sequences within this sample yield the same CDR3. The chain has TRBV14 and TRBJ2-7, with D tentatively TRBD1 (6 bases). The CDR3 sequence is 13 residues long. The ends were cut back, 1 base at V and 4 bases at J, with 8 bases in the middle. CDR1 and CDR2 from the germline V gene are SGHDN and FVKESK. The CDR3 bases are TGTGCCAGCAGCCAAGTCAGGGGTTACGAGCAGTACTTC. Translating gives CASSQVRGYEQYF.

This chain links TRBV4-3 with TRBJ2-1; 11 bases are shared with TRBD2. With 1 base clipped from V and 7 bases from J, the junction kept 12 bases outside the gene matches. Germline loops: CDR1 LGHNA, CDR2 YSLEER. CDR3 length equals 18 residues. DNA of the CDR3: TGCGCCAGCAGCCAAGTCCTCGATTTGGCTAGCGGGGGGAATGAGCAGTTCTTC. This encodes CASSQVLDLASGGNEQFF.

This chain joins TRBV9 and TRBJ2-3; D remains ambiguous. The CDR3 length is 16 residues. Per germline, CDR1 SGDLS and CDR2 YYNGEE. The V gene lost 0 bases and the J gene lost 4 bases, with 15 bases spanning the gap. CDR3 sequence reads: CASSVGSSGLADTQYF. The CDR3 bases are TGTGCCAGCAGCGTAGGTTCCTCGGGCCTTGCAGATACGCAGTATTTT. Full variable domain (remainder filled in from reference TRBV9 and TRBJ2-3): DSGVTQTPKHLITATGQRVTLRCSPRSGDLSVYWYQQSLDQGLQFLIQYYNGEERAKGNILERFSAQQFPDLHSELNLSSLELGDSALYFCASSVGSSGLADTQYFGPGTRLTVL.

The chain recombines TRBV7-8 with TRBJ1-1; tentative D call: TRBD1 (5 bases). Germline V gene lookup returns CDR1 SGHVS and CDR2 FQNEAQ. Trimming shortened V by 5 bases and J by 4 bases, and 14 bases separated the two germline ends. This CDR3 contains 14 residues. The CDR3 is CASSHPRAPTEAFF. CDR3 sequence (DNA): TGTGCCAGCAGCCATCCCAGGGCGCCCACTGAAGCTTTCTTT.

This rearrangement joins TRBV7-9 to TRBJ1-1; D is unclear. Germline CDR1 reads SEHNR; CDR2 reads FQNEAQ (reference sequence). The V gene lost 5 bases and the J gene lost 2 bases, with 9 bases spanning the gap. CDR3 length: 13 residues. CDR3 bases: TGTGCCAGCAGCACCCCGGGAAACACTGAAGCTTTCTTT. Encoded protein: CASSTPGNTEAFF.

The rearrangement links TRBV5-1 to TRBJ2-7, with TRBD1 matching over 9 bases. CDR1 is SGHRS, CDR2 YFSETQ, per germline. The V segment lost 2 bases and the J segment 0 bases; nucleotides outside the gene matches: 3. The CDR3 spans 15 residues. The chain's CDR3 is CASSFLDRGSYEQYF. As DNA, the CDR3 is TGCGCCAGCAGCTTCCTGGACAGGGGCTCCTACGAGCAGTACTTC. Supplemented by reference TRBV5-1 and TRBJ2-7, the full variable domain reads KAGVTQTPRYLIKTRGQQVTLSCSPISGHRSVSWYQQTPGQGLQFLFEYFSETQRNKGNFPGRFSGRQFSNSRSEMNVSTLELGDSALYLCASSFLDRGSYEQYFGPGTRLTVT.

With regard to this clone: The junction departs from the called germline gene at one end, perhaps through a read error. V gene TRBV5-1 combines with J gene TRBJ2-7; 7 nucleotides agree with TRBD1. Germline-derived CDR1 and CDR2 are SGHRS and YFSETQ. The CDR3 is made up of 12 amino acids. The CDR3 DNA reads TGCGCCAGCAGCTTGGAGGGACAGATTCCTACTTTC. Translated: CASSLEGQIPTF.

The chain combines TRBV28 with TRBJ2-3; 10 positions match TRBD1. Per the germline V gene, CDR1 is MDHEN and CDR2 is SYDVKM. The CDR3 contains 15 residues. V lost 4 bases to trimming and J lost 4 bases; unmatched junction nucleotides: 5. CDR3 coding DNA: TGTGCCAGCAGTTCCTGGGACAGGGGAGCAGATACGCAGTATTTT. As protein: CASSSWDRGADTQYF.

This sequence joins TRBV4-3 and TRBJ2-2; TRBD1 agrees at 8 bases. Trimming removed 2 bases from V and 7 bases from J; junction bases left unmatched: 6. Germline V gene sequence: CDR1 LGHNA, CDR2 YSLEER. CDR3 length: 15 residues. CDR3 in DNA: TGCGCCAGCAGCCAATTGACAGGGGCGGGCGGGGAGCTGTTTTTT. Residues: CASSQLTGAGGELFF.

As concerns this clone: This specimen includes other DNA sequences encoding the same CDR3. This sequence joins TRBV30 and TRBJ2-7, with TRBD1 matching over 7 bases. The CDR3 is 14 residues long. Germline lookup yields CDR1 GTSNPN and CDR2 SVGIG (reference sequence). Trimming took 3 bases from V and 2 from J; bases not matched to a gene: 7. Here the CDR3 reads CAWSVGTGAYEQYF. The DNA for the CDR3 is TGTGCCTGGAGCGTAGGCACAGGGGCCTACGAGCAGTACTTC.

This chain joins TRBV5-6 and TRBJ2-7; maybe TRBD1 (5 bases). CDR3 length: 13 residues. With 0 bases removed from V and 6 bases from J, the gap between germline ends came to 10 bases. Germline CDR1 is SGHDT and CDR2 is YYEEEE. CDR3 in amino acids: CASSLVQGPEQYF. As DNA, the CDR3 is TGTGCCAGCAGCTTGGTGCAGGGCCCCGAGCAGTACTTC.

The gene calls are TRBV19 and TRBJ2-2; the match to TRBD2 covers 7 bases. V lost 5 bases and J lost 9; bases outside the gene matches: 9. Germline V lookup: CDR1 LNHDA, CDR2 SQIVND (reference sequence). CDR3 size: 14 residues. The CDR3 is CASSYGEGIRELFF. CDR3 sequence (DNA): TGTGCCAGTAGTTACGGGGAGGGTATTAGGGAGCTGTTTTTT.

V gene TRBV2 combines with J gene TRBJ2-3; D gene ambiguous. This CDR3 spans 12 amino acids. The germline V and J ends were trimmed by 11 bases and 2 bases, with 11 bases remaining between them. Germline assignment: CDR1 SNHLY and CDR2 FYNNEI. The CDR3: CAGALNTDTQYF. For the CDR3, the DNA is TGTGCCGGAGCTTTGAACACAGATACGCAGTATTTT. The whole variable domain, filled in from reference TRBV2 and TRBJ2-3, reads EPEVTQTPSHQVTQMGQEVILRCVPISNHLYFYWYRQILGQKVEFLVSFYNNEISEKSEIFDDQFSVERPDGSNFTLKIRSTKLEDSAMYFCAGALNTDTQYFGPGTRLTVL.

This clone was seen a handful of times. This rearrangement joins TRBV7-3 to TRBJ2-7, with D tentatively TRBD2 (5 bases). Per germline, CDR1 SGHTA and CDR2 FQGTGA. The V and J ends lost 2 bases and 6 bases respectively, with 11 bases between them. The CDR3 sequence is 13 residues long. The CDR3, as DNA: TGTGCCAGCAGCTTATGGCACGGACTCGAGCAGTACTTC. This gives the protein CASSLWHGLEQYF.

The rearrangement joins TRBV6-5 to TRBJ1-1; no reliable D call. Trimming took 2 bases from V and 3 from J, leaving 13 bases between them. This CDR3 has 15 residues. Germline V lookup: CDR1 MNHEY, CDR2 SVGAGI. The CDR3 loop reads CASSYGASGHTEAFF. The CDR3 coding sequence is TGTGCCAGCAGTTACGGTGCGTCAGGCCACACTGAAGCTTTCTTT.

CDR3 amino acids: CASSNRDYEYNEQFF. The CDR3 DNA is TGTGCCAGCAGTAATCGGGACTACGAATACAATGAGCAGTTCTTC. The V gene is TRBV27, the J gene TRBJ2-1, with TRBD2 matching 7 bases. Germline CDR1 and CDR2: MNHEY and SMNVEV (reference sequence). This CDR3 region has 15 residues. V shed 5 bases, J shed 4 bases, and the junction held 8 bases outside the gene matches.

V gene TRBV5-5 combines with J gene TRBJ2-1, with 10 bases lining up with TRBD2. Germline V gene sequence: CDR1 SGHKS, CDR2 YYEKEE (reference sequence). V shed 4 bases, J shed 3 bases, and the junction held 13 bases outside the gene matches. There are 18 residues in the CDR3. CDR3 coding DNA: TGTGCCAGCAGCCTTGGCCGCGGGACTAGCGCGGTCTACAATGAGCAGTTCTTC. It is translated as CASSLGRGTSAVYNEQFF. Full variable domain (outside the CDR3, taken from reference TRBV5-5 and TRBJ2-1): DAGVTQSPTHLIKTRGQQVTLRCSPISGHKSVSWYQQVLGQGPQFIFQYYEKEERGRGNFPDRFSARQFPNYSSELNVNALLLGDSALYLCASSLGRGTSAVYNEQFFGPGTRLTVL.

This rearrangement joins TRBV2 to TRBJ1-4, with D possibly being TRBD1 (6 bases). CDR1 and CDR2 from the germline V gene are SNHLY and FYNNEI. The CDR3 is made up of 11 amino acids. With 11 bases removed from V and 10 bases from J, the gap between germline ends came to 14 bases. CDR3 in DNA: TGTGCCTCAAGGGAGGGGGGAAAACTGTTTTTT. Translated, it gives CASREGGKLFF.

CDR3 loop: CASSGRVFSYEQYF. As DNA, the CDR3 is TGCGCCAGCAGTGGCCGGGTCTTCTCCTACGAGCAGTACTTC. The gene calls are TRBV10-1 and TRBJ2-7; D unresolved. Germline V CDR1 and CDR2: WNHNN, SYGVQD (reference sequence). CDR3 size: 14 residues. V dropped 4 bases and J dropped 0 bases, with 10 bases sitting between them.